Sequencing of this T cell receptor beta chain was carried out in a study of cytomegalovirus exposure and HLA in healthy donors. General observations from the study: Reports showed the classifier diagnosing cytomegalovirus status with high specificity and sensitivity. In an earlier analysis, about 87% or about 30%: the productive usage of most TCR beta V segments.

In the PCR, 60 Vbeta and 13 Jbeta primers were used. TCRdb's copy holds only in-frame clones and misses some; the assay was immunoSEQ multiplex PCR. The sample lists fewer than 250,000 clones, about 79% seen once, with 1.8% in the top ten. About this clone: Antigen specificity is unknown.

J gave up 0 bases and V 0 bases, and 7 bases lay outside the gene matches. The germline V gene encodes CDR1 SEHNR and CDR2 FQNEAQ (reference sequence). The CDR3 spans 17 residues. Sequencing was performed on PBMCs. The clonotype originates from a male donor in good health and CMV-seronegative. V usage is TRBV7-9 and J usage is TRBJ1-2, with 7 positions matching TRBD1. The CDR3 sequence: CASSLAQRGPTNYGYTF. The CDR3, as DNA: TGTGCCAGCAGCTTAGCGCAGAGGGGGCCTACTAACTATGGCTACACCTTC.